The clone carrying this TCR beta chain was detected only a few times. Its antigen remains unknown. This sample is part of a study of blood T cells in healthy people across ages. Whole-study findings and limits: Comparison with aged donors showed that long-lived donors had more naive CD4+ cells and higher diversity. A strong correlation was found between TCR beta diversity and the percentage of naive T cells. Estimates drawn from one million T cells were deemed to understate diversity.

Trimming cost V 3 bases and J 4 bases, with 9 bases left between them. The CDR3 runs to 13 residues. The germline CDR1 and CDR2 sequences are LNHDA and SQIVND (reference sequence). Alongside a J-beta primer mix, a sample-barcoded 5' primer served in a second PCR lasting roughly 7 to 11 cycles. Each CDR3 protein is one row after TCRdb ran MiXCR on the 5' RACE reads. The data show roughly 1,300,000 distinct CDR3 sequences, with almost 60% seen just once and 6.5% to 8.5% held by the top ten. The receptor was derived from a man in his late teens or twenties in good health. The V call is TRBV19, the J call TRBJ1-1, with D unresolved. Sequencing was done on a sample of blood. The CDR3 reads CASSIRGFTEAFF. The CDR3 DNA sequence: TGTGCCAGTAGTATTAGAGGGTTCACTGAAGCTTTCTTT.